This T cell receptor beta chain emerged from a study of CD8 T cells in ankylosing spondylitis. Libraries of TCR beta came from quantitative 5'-RACE with molecular barcodes. Via MiXCR, TCRdb re-called the 5' RACE reads, giving one row per CDR3 protein. This table has 450,000 or so distinct CDR3 sequences, roughly 25% appearing once. A note on this clonotype: The target antigen is unknown.

Study conclusions and caveats: In reactive arthritis synovial fluid and blood, some motif variants had been reported before. Ankylosing spondylitis blood appeared to be characterized by a TCR beta motif of eight highly homologous variants.

This receptor was taken from a male donor with ankylosing spondylitis. The specimen sequenced was blood, either unsorted or a sorted T cell fraction (not recorded which).

This CDR3 reads CARANSENTGELFF. The DNA of the CDR3 is TGTGCCAGGGCGAATAGCGAGAACACCGGGGAGCTGTTTTTT. V usage is TRBV2 and J usage is TRBJ2-2; TRBD2 is a possible D gene (5 bases). Trimming removed 9 bases at V and 1 base at J, with 12 bases between. Germline-derived CDR1 and CDR2 are SNHLY and FYNNEI. The CDR3 has 14 residues. Together with reference TRBV2 and TRBJ2-2, the CDR3 gives the full variable domain: EPEVTQTPSHQVTQMGQEVILRCVPISNHLYFYWYRQILGQKVEFLVSFYNNEISEKSEIFDDQFSVERPDGSNFTLKIRSTKLEDSAMYFCARANSENTGELFFGEGSRLTVL.